This T cell receptor (beta chain) was recorded in a study of cytomegalovirus exposure and HLA in healthy donors. The PCR was carried out with 60 Vbeta primers and 13 Jbeta primers. Sequencing used immunoSEQ multiplex PCR; TCRdb keeps in-frame clones, though not all of them. The repertoire holds about 120,000 clones, with around three quarters as singletons. CDR1 SGHRS and CDR2 YFSETQ come from the germline V gene. The CDR3 totals 15 residues. The junction had 7 bases not matched to a gene; V was cut back by 0 bases and J by 10 bases. This clone has just a few counts. Sequencing was done on a sample of PBMCs. The clonotype originates from a human donor in good health. The gene calls are TRBV5-1 and TRBJ2-1; 10 bases map to TRBD2. CDR3 DNA: TGCGCCAGCAGCTTGGTTCTAGCGGGGGCAGGCGAGCAGTTCTTC. Its translation: CASSLVLAGAGEQFF. Full variable domain (rest looked up from reference TRBV5-1 and TRBJ2-1): KAGVTQTPRYLIKTRGQQVTLSCSPISGHRSVSWYQQTPGQGLQFLFEYFSETQRNKGNFPGRFSGRQFSNSRSEMNVSTLELGDSALYLCASSLVLAGAGEQFFGPGTRLTVL.